Listed below are T cell receptor beta chains from one sample, sequenced in a study of blood T cells in healthy people across ages. One entry per CDR3 protein, called by TCRdb with MiXCR from the 5' RACE reads. The repertoire holds about 570,000 distinct CDR3 sequences, with 25% to 30% as singletons. Material: blood. The receptor set was obtained from a woman aged 70 to 79 in good health. Both conserved end residues are part of each CDR3. A D gene is named only where the DNA matches it firmly. A row's size may be missing; if present it is once, few, many or a size class.

v_call: TRBV2
clone_size: few
d_call: .
j_call: TRBJ1-2
cdr3_nt: TGTGCCACCAACCAGGGGCTGGGCTATGGCTACACCTTC
cdr3_aa: CATNQGLGYGYTF

v_call: TRBV6-2/TRBV6-3
clone_size: .
d_call: TRBD2
j_call: TRBJ2-3
cdr3_nt: TGTGCCAGCAGTTACGAGGCTAGCGGGGGGAAACCTCAGTATTTT
cdr3_aa: CASSYEASGGKPQYF

v_call: TRBV4-2
clone_size: .
d_call: .
j_call: TRBJ1-5
cdr3_nt: TGTGCCAGCAGCCAAAAGGGGCAGAGCAATCAGCCCCGGCATTTT
cdr3_aa: CASSQKGQSNQPRHF

v_call: TRBV29-1
clone_size: .
d_call: .
j_call: TRBJ1-4
cdr3_nt: TGCAGCGTTACTAAGAATGAAAAACTGTTTTTT
cdr3_aa: CSVTKNEKLFF

v_call: TRBV20-1
clone_size: few
d_call: TRBD1
j_call: TRBJ1-2
cdr3_nt: TGCAGTGCTGGGACAGGGGCTAACTATGGCTACACCTTC
cdr3_aa: CSAGTGANYGYTF

v_call: TRBV27
clone_size: many
d_call: .
j_call: TRBJ2-5
cdr3_nt: TGTGCCAGCAGTTCCTCCCAGGGCCAAGAGACCCAGTACTTC
cdr3_aa: CASSSSQGQETQYF

v_call: TRBV20-1
clone_size: few
d_call: .
j_call: TRBJ2-1
cdr3_nt: TGCAGTACTAGAGTGGGACACAACAATGAGCAGTTCTTC
cdr3_aa: CSTRVGHNNEQFF

v_call: TRBV7-2
clone_size: .
d_call: .
j_call: TRBJ2-5
cdr3_nt: TGTGCCAGCAGCGCTAGCGTGGGAGAGACCCAGTACTTC
cdr3_aa: CASSASVGETQYF

v_call: TRBV5-1
clone_size: .
d_call: TRBD2
j_call: TRBJ2-3
cdr3_nt: TGCGCCAGCAGCTTGGATCCCACTAGCGGGGGCTACTCAACCCTCACAGATACGCAGTATTTT
cdr3_aa: CASSLDPTSGGYSTLTDTQYF

v_call: TRBV20-1
clone_size: few
d_call: .
j_call: TRBJ2-1
cdr3_nt: TGCAGTGCTAGAGATCCTAGGAATCAGTTCTTC
cdr3_aa: CSARDPRNQFF

v_call: TRBV7-2
clone_size: .
d_call: TRBD2
j_call: TRBJ2-3
cdr3_nt: TGTGCCAGCAGCTCCCCTGGAGGTAGCGGGGCACTCCTAAGGGATACGCAGTATTTT
cdr3_aa: CASSSPGGSGALLRDTQYF

v_call: TRBV29-1
clone_size: .
d_call: TRBD1
j_call: TRBJ2-3
cdr3_nt: TGCAGCGTTGAGGGACAGGGGGCTAGCACAGATACGCAGTATTTT
cdr3_aa: CSVEGQGASTDTQYF

v_call: TRBV7-2
clone_size: few
d_call: TRBD1
j_call: TRBJ1-1
cdr3_nt: TGTGCCAGCAGCTTAGCGACCTGGACAGGGGGCGAGTATGGTACGAACACTGAAGCTTTCTTT
cdr3_aa: CASSLATWTGGEYGTNTEAFF

v_call: TRBV2
clone_size: .
d_call: .
j_call: TRBJ2-3
cdr3_nt: TGTGCCAGCAGTGAAAGGGGGGATGTAGATACGCAGTATTTT
cdr3_aa: CASSERGDVDTQYF

v_call: TRBV12-5
clone_size: many
d_call: .
j_call: TRBJ1-2
cdr3_nt: TGTGCTAGTGGTTCCCCGGTCGGCCATGGCTACACCTTC
cdr3_aa: CASGSPVGHGYTF

v_call: TRBV29-1
clone_size: .
d_call: .
j_call: TRBJ2-3
cdr3_nt: TGCAGCGCACAGGGATCCGGCACAGATACGCAGTATTTT
cdr3_aa: CSAQGSGTDTQYF

v_call: TRBV29-1
clone_size: .
d_call: TRBD1
j_call: TRBJ2-1
cdr3_nt: TGCAGCGTTGAACGGGACAGGACCTACAATGAGCAGTTCTTC
cdr3_aa: CSVERDRTYNEQFF

v_call: TRBV9
clone_size: few
d_call: TRBD2
j_call: TRBJ2-1
cdr3_nt: TGTGCCAGCAGCGTTTGGGGGCGGGGGGACAATGAGCAGTTCTTC
cdr3_aa: CASSVWGRGDNEQFF

v_call: TRBV10-3
clone_size: .
d_call: .
j_call: TRBJ2-7
cdr3_nt: TGTGCCATCAGTGAGTACAGGGAAAACGGGCAGTACTTC
cdr3_aa: CAISEYRENGQYF

v_call: TRBV6-2/TRBV6-3
clone_size: .
d_call: .
j_call: TRBJ2-1
cdr3_nt: TGTGCCAGCGGCTGGGGAGGGGGCTGGTCCTACAATGAGCAGTTCTTC
cdr3_aa: CASGWGGGWSYNEQFF

v_call: TRBV6-1
clone_size: .
d_call: TRBD1
j_call: TRBJ2-5
cdr3_nt: TGTGCCAGCAGCTTTCAGGGGGCAGGGTACCAAGAGACCCAGTACTTC
cdr3_aa: CASSFQGAGYQETQYF